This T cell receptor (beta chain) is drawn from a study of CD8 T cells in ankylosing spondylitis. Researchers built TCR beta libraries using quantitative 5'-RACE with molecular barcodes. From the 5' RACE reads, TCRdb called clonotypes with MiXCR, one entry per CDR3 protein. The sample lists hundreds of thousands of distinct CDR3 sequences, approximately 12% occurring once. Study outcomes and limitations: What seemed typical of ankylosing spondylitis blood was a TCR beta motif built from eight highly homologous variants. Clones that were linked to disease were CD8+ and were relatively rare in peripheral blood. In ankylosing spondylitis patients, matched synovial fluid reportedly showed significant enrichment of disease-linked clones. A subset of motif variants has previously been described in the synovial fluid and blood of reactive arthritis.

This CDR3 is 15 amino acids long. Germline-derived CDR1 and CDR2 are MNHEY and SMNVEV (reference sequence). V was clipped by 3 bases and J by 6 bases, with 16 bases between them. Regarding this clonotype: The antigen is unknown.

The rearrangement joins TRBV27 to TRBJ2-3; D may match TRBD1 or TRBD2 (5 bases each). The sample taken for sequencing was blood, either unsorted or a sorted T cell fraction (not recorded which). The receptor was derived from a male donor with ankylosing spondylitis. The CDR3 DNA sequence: TGTGCCAGCAGTTTTCGTCGCAGGGACGCGGATACGCAGTATTTT. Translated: CASSFRRRDADTQYF.